This T cell receptor beta chain was recorded in a study of blood T cell repertoires in COVID-19. Sequencing used immunoSEQ multiplex PCR; TCRdb keeps in-frame clones, though not all of them. The sample includes some 130,000 clones, roughly 89% of them seen just once. The receptor was isolated from a man in his sixties with COVID-19, enrolled during active disease. Sequencing was carried out using peripheral blood.

The CDR3 protein is CASSPRPGNPNEKLFF. The CDR3 DNA sequence: TGCGCCAGCAGCCCACGCCCCGGGAATCCTAATGAAAAACTGTTTTTT. The chain carries TRBV5-1 and TRBJ1-4; the D is unclear. The CDR3 covers 16 residues. V gave up 4 bases and J gave up 3 bases, with 16 bases separating them. CDR1 is SGHRS, CDR2 YFSETQ, per germline.